The source of this T cell receptor (beta chain) is a study of blood T cells in healthy people across ages. Overall study results and limits: Estimates of total diversity, which came from one million sequenced T cells, were considered to be underestimates.

The second PCR ran about 6 to 11 cycles with a sample-barcoded 5' primer and J-beta primers. A template-switch adaptor containing 12 random nucleotides labeled each cDNA molecule. TCRdb itself ran the 5' RACE reads through MiXCR, one entry per CDR3 protein. The sample lists roughly 2 million distinct CDR3 sequences, about 50% occurring once. The V end lost 1 base, the J end lost 5 bases, and 11 bases lay between the germline ends. The CDR3 spans 15 residues. Germline CDR1 MGHDK, CDR2 SYGVNS. A note on this clonotype: Its antigen is not identified.

This clonotype originated in a woman aged 40 to 50 in good health. Source material: blood. The chain couples TRBV25-1 to TRBJ1-4, with D unclear. CDR3: CASSEFIGDNEKLFF. CDR3 nucleotide sequence: TGTGCCAGCAGTGAATTTATAGGTGACAATGAAAAACTGTTTTTT. Complete variable domain (other parts from reference TRBV25-1 and TRBJ1-4): EADIYQTPRYLVIGTGKKITLECSQTMGHDKMYWYQQDPGMELHLIHYSYGVNSTEKGDLSSESTVSRIRTEHFPLTLESARPSHTSQYLCASSEFIGDNEKLFFGSGTQLSVL.